This T cell receptor (beta chain) was retrieved from a study of shared clonotypes between healthy human individuals. Findings and caveats of the study: Shared across a handful of donors were around 4.7% of the naive CD4 clonotypes. Clonotype sharing among donors, it was expected, would be affected by sequencing depth.

Naivety among CD8 cells was defined by CD45RO negativity and positive CCR7 selection, thereby excluding terminally differentiated effector memory CD45RA+ cells. Caucasian adults residing in Nashville, Tennessee made up all the donors. Only in-frame clones appear in the TCRdb table, and some are missing; sequencing was by immunoSEQ multiplex PCR. The data show about 2,200,000 clones, 85% to 95% seen once. Trimming cost V 1 base and J 6 bases, with 16 bases left between them. This CDR3 is built from 16 residues. Germline assignment: CDR1 LNHDA and CDR2 SQIVND (reference sequence). This clone has a handful of counts. The target antigen is unknown.

The rearrangement uses TRBV19 and TRBJ2-1; D may match TRBD1 or TRBD2 (5 bases each). What was sequenced was naive CD8+ T cells from PBMCs. The receptor was isolated from a young man in good health. Some clones in this sample may be carry-over from other donors' samples. The CDR3 DNA follows: TGTGCCAGTAGTATAGGAAGGACGAGGGACCGCAATGAGCAGTTCTTC. Protein product: CASSIGRTRDRNEQFF.